This T cell receptor (beta chain) was found in a study of CD8+CD57+ T cells in acquired aplastic anemia. General study points: Patients and controls shared 25 to 30 CD8+ CDR3 sequences.

There are a few counts of this clonotype. The antigen remains undetermined. The TCR beta profiling, which covered VDJ combination and CDR3 sequence, was carried out using genomic DNA as the template. TCRdb reanalysed the reads using MiXCR and keeps one entry per CDR3 protein. The sample yields approximately 300,000 distinct CDR3 sequences, 56% seen once. Selection for sequencing was limited to patients who had shown CD8+CD57+ cell expansion by flow cytometry. The germline V gene encodes CDR1 SEHNR and CDR2 FQNEAQ (reference sequence). This CDR3 has 12 amino acids. Deletions cut 4 bases from V and 10 bases from J, with 11 bases between.

The sequence was collected from a human donor with aplastic anemia. The J gene is TRBJ2-1, the V gene TRBV7-9; D gene uncertain. Material for sequencing was sorted CD4+, CD8+, or CD8+CD57+ T cells (not recorded which) from PBMCs. This chain's CDR3 is CASSSPLGEQFF. The CDR3 region has the DNA TGTGCCAGCAGCTCCCCCTTGGGAGAGCAGTTCTTC.